This TCR beta chain is from a study of regulatory T cells in long-lasting Graves disease. The time point is: persistent/refractory GD, antithyroid drugs over 5 years with positive TRAb. The TCR library was made from RNA extracted from PBMCs. Arm-PCR of CDR3 regions and iRepertoire HTBI primers were used to build TCR beta libraries. TCRdb ran MiXCR on the multiplex PCR reads and lists one entry per CDR3 protein. The sample shows hundreds of thousands of distinct CDR3 sequences, 20% of them seen only once. This clonotype showed up many times. Specimen: peripheral blood mononuclear cells (PBMCs), collected when the disease was refractory, from a patient treated with antithyroid drugs. This receptor was obtained from a female donor with Graves disease.

In DNA form, the CDR3 reads TGTGTGGAAAATAGCAATCAGCCCCAGCATTTT. It yields the protein CVENSNQPQHF. This chain uses TRBV28 with TRBJ1-5; D ambiguous. The germline gives CDR1 MDHEN, CDR2 SYDVKM. This CDR3 has 11 residues. The entire variable domain, with the rest obtained from reference TRBV28 and TRBJ1-5, is as follows: DVKVTQSSRYLVKRTGEKVFLECVQDMDHENMFWYRQDPGLGLRLIYFSYDVKMKEKGDIPEGYSVSREKKERFSLILESASTNQTSMYLCVENSNQPQHFGDGTRLSIL.